The next 14 T cell receptor beta chains were all read from a single sample in a study of monozygotic twins with inflammatory bowel disease. TCRdb reprocessed the 5' RACE reads; each CDR3 protein has one entry and no DNA is given. The sample has around 450,000 distinct CDR3 sequences. The sample consisted of blood. The receptors were sampled from a human donor with ulcerative colitis or Crohn's disease, or a healthy co-twin of an affected twin (not recorded which).

CDR3 sequence reads: CASSVEGSLAKNIQYF. The chain recombines TRBV7-9 with TRBJ2-4. Per germline, CDR1 SEHNR and CDR2 FQNEAQ (reference sequence). The CDR3 covers 16 residues.

V usage is TRBV27 and J usage is TRBJ2-7; TCRdb reports TRBD1, a call that lacks DNA to check it against. This CDR3 region has 17 residues. CDR1 is MNHEY and CDR2 is SMNVEV in the germline V gene (reference sequence). CDR3 in amino acids: CASTSIKGGTGPYEQYF.

This sequence joins TRBV7-3 and TRBJ2-3; TCRdb outputs TRBD2, but without DNA this stays unchecked. The CDR3 covers 15 residues. Germline V lookup: CDR1 SGHTA, CDR2 FQGTGA. The chain's CDR3 is CASSAGTISTDTQYF.

This chain links TRBV5-1 with TRBJ2-3; with no DNA, the TCRdb D assignment of TRBD1 cannot be verified. The length of the CDR3 is 16 residues. From germline, CDR1 is SGHRS and CDR2 YFSETQ. The CDR3 protein is CASSLEGGLGTDTQYF.

The CDR3 here is CSAISGGASGELFF. This chain joins TRBV20-1 and TRBJ2-2; TCRdb selects TRBD1, and the lack of DNA leaves this call unchecked. The CDR3 has 14 amino acids. Germline values: CDR1 DFQATT, CDR2 SNEGSKA (reference sequence).

The chain links TRBV18 to TRBJ1-5; the D gene TCRdb calls, TRBD1, cannot be checked with no DNA. The CDR3 has 15 residues. The germline gives CDR1 KGHSH, CDR2 LQKENI. Here the CDR3 reads CASSPSRHSNQPQHF. Based on the CDR3 plus reference TRBV18 and TRBJ1-5, the full variable domain is NAGVMQNPRHLVRRRGQEARLRCSPMKGHSHVYWYRQLPEEGLKFMVYLQKENIIDESGMPKERFSAEFPKEGPSILRIQQVVRGDSAAYFCASSPSRHSNQPQHFGDGTRLSIL.

The chain employs TRBV20-1 and TRBJ1-1. Germline-derived CDR1 and CDR2 are DFQATT and SNEGSKA (reference sequence). This CDR3 region has 14 residues. The CDR3 here is CSAQGSVGSTEAFF.

V and J are TRBV7-2 and TRBJ2-7; checking the TCRdb D call of TRBD1 is not possible without DNA. The CDR3 is 15 residues long. The germline V gene has CDR1 SGHTA and CDR2 FQGNSA. CDR3 amino acids: CASSSAGQRTYEQYF.

The chain is built from TRBV7-2 and TRBJ2-3; TCRdb names TRBD1, which stays unverified in the absence of DNA. The CDR3 totals 16 residues. The V gene's germline CDR1 is SGHTA and CDR2 FQGNSA. CDR3 amino acids: CASSLAGQGRTDTQYF.

The CDR3 here is CASSNRGPDTQYF. V usage is TRBV28 and J usage is TRBJ2-3; the TCRdb D gene call, TRBD1, has no DNA to confirm it. CDR3 length equals 13 residues. CDR1 and CDR2 (germline): MDHEN, SYDVKM.

The rearrangement links TRBV19 to TRBJ1-5; TCRdb calls TRBD1, which cannot be checked without DNA. The CDR3 sequence is 14 residues long. The germline V gene has CDR1 LNHDA and CDR2 SQIVND (reference sequence). CDR3 sequence: CASRSQGAGQPQHF.

The chain joins TRBV5-1 to TRBJ1-2; TCRdb proposes TRBD1, but this gene call is untestable without DNA. Germline V CDR1 and CDR2: SGHRS, YFSETQ. The CDR3 spans 16 residues. CDR3 in amino acids: CASSLSVAGGSNGYTF.

The chain uses TRBV29-1 and TRBJ2-5; TCRdb indicates TRBD1, and absent DNA this call remains unverified. The CDR3 totals 15 residues. Looked up from germline, CDR1 is SQVTM and CDR2 is ANQGSEA. CDR3 amino acids: CSVEVEQGARETQYF. Full variable domain (outside the CDR3, taken from reference TRBV29-1 and TRBJ2-5): SAVISQKPSRDICQRGTSLTIQCQVDSQVTMMFWYRQQPGQSLTLIATANQGSEATYESGFVIDKFPISRPNLTFSTLTVSNMSPEDSSIYLCSVEVEQGARETQYFGPGTRLLVL.

The gene calls are TRBV20-1 and TRBJ1-5; TCRdb's D gene call, TRBD1, goes unchecked for lack of DNA. The CDR3 is 17 residues long. Germline V gives CDR1 DFQATT, CDR2 SNEGSKA (reference sequence). The CDR3 here is CSARGTGVAYSNQPQHF.